The 5 T cell receptor beta chains below were found in one sample sequenced in a study of T cells in Graves' hyperthyroidism and ophthalmopathy. From RNA transcripts, TCR beta CDR3 regions were amplified. Initially, a first-round RT-PCR of the TCR CDR3 employed the HTBI primer set. TCRdb called the multiplex PCR reads again in MiXCR, with one record for every CDR3 protein. The sample lists roughly 99,000 distinct CDR3 sequences, 15% to 20% occurring once. The sample consisted of blood. The receptors come from a woman between 50 and 59 years old with Graves' hyperthyroidism.

This clonotype was counted between two and nine times. The gene calls are TRBV12-3 or TRBV12-4 and TRBJ2-7, with unresolved D. This CDR3 spans 12 amino acids. V dropped 5 bases and J dropped 9 bases, with 14 bases sitting between them. The DNA for the CDR3 is TGTGCCAGCAGTCCCAGGCCCAGTGGGCAGTACTTC. This sequence encodes CASSPRPSGQYF.

The chain joins TRBV5-1 to TRBJ2-7, with TRBD2 matching over 10 bases. The CDR3 length is 15 residues. CDR1 and CDR2 from the germline V gene are SGHRS and YFSETQ. V was clipped by 4 bases and J by 3 bases; unmatched bases: 7. CDR3: CASSDPSGGVYEQYV. In DNA form, the CDR3 reads TGCGCCAGCAGCGACCCGAGCGGGGGGGTCTACGAGCAGTACGTC.

This clonotype occurred many times. The V and J genes are TRBV7-9 and TRBJ2-5, with 8 bases matching TRBD2. Trimming removed 5 bases from V and 11 bases from J; junction bases left unmatched: 13. The CDR3 covers 14 residues. Germline CDR1 and CDR2: SEHNR and FQNEAQ (reference sequence). The CDR3 sequence is CASSPSRAGEKQYF. CDR3 nucleotides: TGTGCCAGCAGCCCTTCAAGAGCGGGAGAGAAACAGTACTTC.

The chain is built from TRBV28 and TRBJ1-2, with TRBD1 matching over 10 bases. The CDR3 loop spans 15 amino acids. V shed 3 bases, J shed 5 bases, and the junction held 6 bases outside the gene matches. The germline CDR1 and CDR2 sequences are MDHEN and SYDVKM. The CDR3 nucleotides are TGTGCCAGCAGTTTCCTCGGGACAGGGGAATATGGCTACACCTTC. Amino acid sequence: CASSFLGTGEYGYTF.

This clonotype appeared a few times. The chain links TRBV2 to TRBJ2-1; 9 bases line up with TRBD2. The junction had 14 bases not matched to a gene; V was cut back by 5 bases and J by 6 bases. The germline V gene encodes CDR1 SNHLY and CDR2 FYNNEI. The CDR3 totals 17 residues. The CDR3 is CASSTPGLALRGNEQFF. CDR3 DNA: TGTGCCAGCAGTACCCCGGGACTAGCATTAAGAGGCAATGAGCAGTTCTTC.